The next 7 T cell receptor beta chains were all read from a single sample in a study of T cell responses to AZD1222 COVID-19 vaccine. Assay: immunoSEQ multiplex PCR; the TCRdb copy retains only in-frame clones and omits some. Of 200,000 or so clones in the sample, roughly 93% were seen once. Sequencing used peripheral blood, obtained on day 0 of AZD1222 vaccination. The receptors were sampled from an adult in good health.

CDR3 loop: CASSLAGLPIRTGELFF. The DNA for the CDR3 is TGTGCCAGCAGCTTAGCGGGACTTCCCATTAGGACCGGGGAGCTGTTTTTT. The genes are TRBV7-2 and TRBJ2-2; a possible D gene is TRBD2 (6 bases). Germline lookup yields CDR1 SGHTA and CDR2 FQGNSA. Trimming shortened V by 0 bases and J by 5 bases, and 16 bases separated the two germline ends. This CDR3 region has 17 residues.

The rearrangement links TRBV5-5 to TRBJ2-7, with D perhaps matching TRBD1 (6 bases). V was shortened by 2 bases and J by 4 bases, with 16 bases between the two germline ends. This CDR3 spans 15 amino acids. CDR1 is SGHKS, CDR2 YYEKEE, per germline (reference sequence). The CDR3 spells CASSFEPGAVYEQYF. The CDR3 DNA reads TGTGCCAGCAGCTTTGAACCAGGGGCAGTGTACGAGCAGTACTTC.

This chain links TRBV4-1 with TRBJ1-6, with D possibly being TRBD1 (6 bases). This CDR3 is built from 15 residues. The V end was cut by 2 bases, the J end by 6 bases, with 11 bases between. In germline, CDR1 is MGHRA, CDR2 YSYEKL. The CDR3 region is CASSQSGHLNSPLHF. The CDR3 region has the DNA TGCGCCAGCAGCCAATCGGGACACCTTAATTCACCCCTCCACTTT.

This clone was observed at least ten times. Other nucleotide sequences from this sample produce the same CDR3. The J gene is TRBJ1-5, the V gene TRBV9; TRBD1 might be the D (6 bases). The length of the CDR3 is 13 residues. The germline V and J ends were trimmed by 0 bases and 6 bases, with 7 bases remaining between them. Germline V gene sequence: CDR1 SGDLS, CDR2 YYNGEE. CDR3 protein: CASSVEGGQPQHF. In DNA form, the CDR3 reads TGTGCCAGCAGCGTAGAGGGGGGTCAGCCCCAGCATTTT.

The rearrangement links TRBV13 to TRBJ2-7; 9 bases fit TRBD1. Germline CDR1 PRHDT, CDR2 FYEKMQ (reference sequence). The trim removed 2 bases at V and 5 bases at J, leaving 7 bases unmatched. The CDR3 totals 15 residues. CDR3 nucleotide sequence: TGTGCCAGCAGCTTACTCGGACAGGGGAGCCACGAGCAGTACTTC. It translates to CASSLLGQGSHEQYF.

The chain uses TRBV18 and TRBJ2-2; D is unresolved. V lost 2 bases and J lost 7, with 11 bases in between. This CDR3 region has 14 residues. Germline assignment: CDR1 KGHSH and CDR2 LQKENI. The DNA for the CDR3 is TGTGCCAGCTCACCAAGACAACGGAGCGGGGAGCTGTTTTTT. Its protein product is CASSPRQRSGELFF.

The chain employs TRBV19 and TRBJ1-6, with 7 positions matching TRBD1. The trim removed 4 bases at V and 4 bases at J, leaving 4 bases unmatched. Germline lookup yields CDR1 LNHDA and CDR2 SQIVND (reference sequence). This CDR3 is 15 amino acids long. The CDR3 protein is CASSTRGQYNSPLHF. The CDR3, as DNA: TGTGCCAGTAGTACGAGGGGACAGTATAATTCACCCCTCCACTTT.